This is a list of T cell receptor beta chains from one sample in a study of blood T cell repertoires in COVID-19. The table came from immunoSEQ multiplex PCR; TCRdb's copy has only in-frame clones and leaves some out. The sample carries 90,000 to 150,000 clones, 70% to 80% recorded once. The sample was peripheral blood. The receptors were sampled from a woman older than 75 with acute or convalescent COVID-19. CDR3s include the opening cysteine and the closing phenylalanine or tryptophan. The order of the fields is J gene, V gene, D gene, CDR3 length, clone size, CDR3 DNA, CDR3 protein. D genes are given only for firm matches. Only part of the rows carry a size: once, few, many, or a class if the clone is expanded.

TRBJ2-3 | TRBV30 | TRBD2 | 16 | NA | TGTGCCTGGAGTGTACTAGCGGGGAATAGCACAGATACGCAGTATTTT | CAWSVLAGNSTDTQYF
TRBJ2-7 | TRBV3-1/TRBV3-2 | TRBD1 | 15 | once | TGTGCCAGCAGCCTGAGGGACAGAAACTCCTACGAGCAGTACTTC | CASSLRDRNSYEQYF
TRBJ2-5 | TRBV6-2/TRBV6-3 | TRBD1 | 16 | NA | TGTGCCAGCAGTTACCCGGACAGGAAACTTCAAGAGACCCAGTACTTC | CASSYPDRKLQETQYF
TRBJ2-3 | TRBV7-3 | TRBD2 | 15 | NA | TGTGCCAGCAGCTTAGGGGGGGAAAGTCCAGATACGCAGTATTTT | CASSLGGESPDTQYF
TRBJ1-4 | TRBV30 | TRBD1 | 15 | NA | TGTGCCTGGGGACAGGCTCCCCGTTCTAATGAAAAACTGTTTTTT | CAWGQAPRSNEKLFF
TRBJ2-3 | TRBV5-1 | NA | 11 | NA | TGCGCCAGCAGCGAGGTAGATACGCAGTATTTT | CASSEVDTQYF
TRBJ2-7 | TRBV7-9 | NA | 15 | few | TGTGCCAGCAGCTTAGGGAGTAGACAGTTCTACGAGCAGTACTTC | CASSLGSRQFYEQYF
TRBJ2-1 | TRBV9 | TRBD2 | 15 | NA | TGTGCCAGCAGCGTAGTTGGGCGGGGGGACAATGAGCAGTTCTTC | CASSVVGRGDNEQFF
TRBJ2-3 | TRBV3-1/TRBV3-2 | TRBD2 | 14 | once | TGTGCCAGCAGCCAAGACGGGACTAGAAATACGCAGTATTTT | CASSQDGTRNTQYF
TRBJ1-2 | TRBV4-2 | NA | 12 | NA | TGTGCCAGCAGCAGGGGCTCCTATGGCTACACCTTC | CASSRGSYGYTF
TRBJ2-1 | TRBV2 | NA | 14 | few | TGTGCCAGCAGGAAAGACAGAAACTACAATGAGCAGTTCTTC | CASRKDRNYNEQFF
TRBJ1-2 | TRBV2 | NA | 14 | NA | TGTGCCAGCAGTGAGGACAGCTTTAACTATGGCTACACCTTC | CASSEDSFNYGYTF
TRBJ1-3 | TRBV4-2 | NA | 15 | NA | TGTGCCAGCAGCCAAGGGCACCCAGGTCGAGACACCATATATTTT | CASSQGHPGRDTIYF
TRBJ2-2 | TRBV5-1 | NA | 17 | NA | TGCGCCAGCAGCTTCGCCGGGCAGGGGGGGAACACCGGGGAGCTGTTTTTT | CASSFAGQGGNTGELFF
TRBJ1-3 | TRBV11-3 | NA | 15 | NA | TGTGCCAGCAGCTTAAACAGTGTGGCTGGAAACACCATATATTTT | CASSLNSVAGNTIYF
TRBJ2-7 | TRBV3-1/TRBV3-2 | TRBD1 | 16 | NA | TGTGCCAGCAGCCAACCACTGGGGACAGGGGGCGCGTTGAAGTACTTC | CASSQPLGTGGALKYF
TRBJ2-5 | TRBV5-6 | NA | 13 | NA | TGTGCCAGCAGCTTGGGGGCCGAAGAGACCCAGTACTTC | CASSLGAEETQYF
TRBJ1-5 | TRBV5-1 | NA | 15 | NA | TGCGCCAGCAGCTTGGAGTCGGGGGGTGATCAGCCCCAGCATTTT | CASSLESGGDQPQHF
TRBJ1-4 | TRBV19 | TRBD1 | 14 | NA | TGTGCCAGTAGGCGACAGGGGGAGAATGAAAAACTGTTTTTT | CASRRQGENEKLFF
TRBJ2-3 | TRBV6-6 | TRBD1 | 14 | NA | TGTGCCAGCACTCAACAGACAGGGGTAGATACGCAGTATTTT | CASTQQTGVDTQYF
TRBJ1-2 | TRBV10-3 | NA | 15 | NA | TGTGCCATCAGTGAGTCGGGGGGGAGTTACGATGGCTACACCTTC | CAISESGGSYDGYTF
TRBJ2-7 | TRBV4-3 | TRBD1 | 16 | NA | TGCGCCAGCAGCCAGGAGGACAGGGGATTCCCCTACGAGCAGTACTTC | CASSQEDRGFPYEQYF
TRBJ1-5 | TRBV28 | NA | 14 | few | TGTGCCAGCAGTTTCAACAGGGTCAATCAGCCCCAGCATTTT | CASSFNRVNQPQHF
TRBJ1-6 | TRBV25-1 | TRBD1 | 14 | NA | TGTGCCAGCAGCCAGACAGGGCGGGATTCACCCCTCCACTTT | CASSQTGRDSPLHF
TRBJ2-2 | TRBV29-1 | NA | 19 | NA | TGCAGCGTTCTTTCCAGCGGTTTCTTCAATACCCCCAACACCGGGGAGCTGTTTTTT | CSVLSSGFFNTPNTGELFF
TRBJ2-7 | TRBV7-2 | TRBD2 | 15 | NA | TGTGCCAGCAGCTCCTTTAGCGGGAGAACCTACGAGCAGTACTTC | CASSSFSGRTYEQYF
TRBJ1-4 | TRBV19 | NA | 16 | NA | TGTGCCAGTAGTGTCCGTGGACAGAGGACTAATGAAAAACTGTTTTTT | CASSVRGQRTNEKLFF
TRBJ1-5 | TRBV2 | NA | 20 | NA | TGTGCCAGCAGTGAAAGGTATGGGCAGAGTCCCCGAAAGGACTGGCAGCCCCAGCATTTT | CASSERYGQSPRKDWQPQHF
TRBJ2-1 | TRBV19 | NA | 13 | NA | TGTGCCAGTAGTCTAGGACACTACAATGAGCAGTTCTTC | CASSLGHYNEQFF
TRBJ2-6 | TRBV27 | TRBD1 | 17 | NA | TGTGCCAGCAGTTTAGTGGGACAGGGCTCTGGGGCCAACGTCCTGACTTTC | CASSLVGQGSGANVLTF
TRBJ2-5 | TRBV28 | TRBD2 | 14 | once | TGTGCCAGCAGAGAGACTAGCGGCCAAGAGACCCAGTACTTC | CASRETSGQETQYF
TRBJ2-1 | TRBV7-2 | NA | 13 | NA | TGTGCCAGCAGCCCGAATGGCATTTCAGGGCAGTTCTTC | CASSPNGISGQFF
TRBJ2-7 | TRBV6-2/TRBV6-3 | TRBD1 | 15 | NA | TGTGCCAGCAGTTACTCGAGGGTAGGGGGCGGCGAGCAGTACTTC | CASSYSRVGGGEQYF
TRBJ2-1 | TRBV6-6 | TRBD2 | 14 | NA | TGTGCCAGCAGTTACACTAGCGAATACAATGAGCAGTTCTTC | CASSYTSEYNEQFF
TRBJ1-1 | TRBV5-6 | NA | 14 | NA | TGTGCCAGCAGCTGGGCGACACAAAACACTGAAGCTTTCTTT | CASSWATQNTEAFF
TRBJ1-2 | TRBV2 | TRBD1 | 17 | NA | TGTGCCAGCAGTGGACCCGGGACAGGGGGCCTTGCCTATGGCTACACCTTC | CASSGPGTGGLAYGYTF
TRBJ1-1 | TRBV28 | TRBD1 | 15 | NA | TGTGCCAGCAGTTTAGGCGGGACAGGGAGAACTGAAGCTTTCTTT | CASSLGGTGRTEAFF
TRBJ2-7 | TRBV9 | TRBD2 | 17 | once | TGTGCCAGCAGCGTAGGACCCGACGGCGGGAGTGTCCACGAGCAGTACTTC | CASSVGPDGGSVHEQYF
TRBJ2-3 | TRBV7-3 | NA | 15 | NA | TGTGCCAGCAGCCCGGGGGGCAGGGACACAGATACGCAGTATTTT | CASSPGGRDTDTQYF
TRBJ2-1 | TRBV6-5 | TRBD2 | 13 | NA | TGTGCCAGCAGCCCAAGCGGGGTCAATGAGCAGTTCTTC | CASSPSGVNEQFF
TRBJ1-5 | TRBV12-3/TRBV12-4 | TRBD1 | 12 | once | TGTGCCAGCAGTTTGGAAGGGACAGGGTTGCATTTT | CASSLEGTGLHF
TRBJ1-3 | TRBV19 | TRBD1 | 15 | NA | TGTGCCAGTAGTATCCACAGGGGACCCGGAAACACCATATATTTT | CASSIHRGPGNTIYF
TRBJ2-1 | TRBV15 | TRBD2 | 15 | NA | TGTGCCACCAGCAGAGTGACTAGCGGGTATGTTGAGCAGTTCTTC | CATSRVTSGYVEQFF
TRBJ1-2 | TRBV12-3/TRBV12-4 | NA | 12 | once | TGTGCCAGCAGTCCCGAGGGGGTCGGCTACACCTTC | CASSPEGVGYTF
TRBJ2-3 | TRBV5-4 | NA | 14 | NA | TGTGCCAGCAGTCCTGACAGAAGCACAGATACGCAGTATTTT | CASSPDRSTDTQYF
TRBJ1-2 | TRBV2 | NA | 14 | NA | TGTGCCAGCAGTGAATACAATATAAACTATGGCTACACCTTC | CASSEYNINYGYTF
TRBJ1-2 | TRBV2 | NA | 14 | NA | TGTGCCAGCACTGCCTTGCGGGTAGCCTATGGCTACACCTTC | CASTALRVAYGYTF
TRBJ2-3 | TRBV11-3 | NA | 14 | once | TGTGCCAGCAGCTTAATGTTCGGCACAGATACGCAGTATTTT | CASSLMFGTDTQYF
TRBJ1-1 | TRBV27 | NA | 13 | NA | TGTGCCAGCAGCCGCGGATCCGGCCTTGAAGCTTTCTTT | CASSRGSGLEAFF
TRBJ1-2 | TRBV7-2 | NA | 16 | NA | TGTGCCAGCAGCTTAGAATGGGGGGGATCGGGCTATGGCTACACCTTC | CASSLEWGGSGYGYTF
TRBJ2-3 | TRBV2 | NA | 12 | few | TGTGCCAGCAGTTCTAGCACAGATACGCAGTATTTT | CASSSSTDTQYF
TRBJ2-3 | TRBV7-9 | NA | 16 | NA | TGTGCCAGCAGCTTATCGATAGCGTCTAGCACAGATACGCAGTATTTT | CASSLSIASSTDTQYF
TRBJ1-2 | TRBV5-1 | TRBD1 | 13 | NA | TGCGCCAGCAGCCCGACAGGGGCTGATGGCTACACCTTC | CASSPTGADGYTF
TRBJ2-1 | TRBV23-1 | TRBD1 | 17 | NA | TGCGCCAGCAGTCAATCTCCCGACAGGGGGCAGAACAATGAGCAGTTCTTC | CASSQSPDRGQNNEQFF
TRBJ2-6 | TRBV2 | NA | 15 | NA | TGTGCCAGCAGTCCCGACAGGTCTGGGGCCAACGTCCTGACTTTC | CASSPDRSGANVLTF